Listed here are 17 T cell receptor beta chains from one sample, sequenced in a study of T cell responses to AZD1222 COVID-19 vaccine. Sequencing used immunoSEQ multiplex PCR; TCRdb keeps in-frame clones, though not all of them. The sample has 150,000 to 200,000 clones, roughly 88% seen once. The sequencing used peripheral blood, collected 28 days after the second AZD1222 dose. These receptors were taken from an adult who received the AZD1222 COVID-19 vaccine.

This clone appeared a few times. Other nucleotide sequences from this sample produce the same CDR3. V usage is TRBV2 and J usage is TRBJ1-5; D is perhaps TRBD1 (5 bases). The CDR3 sequence is 15 residues long. In germline, CDR1 is SNHLY, CDR2 FYNNEI. V shed 3 bases and J shed 1 base, with 10 bases lying between them. This chain's CDR3 is CASSEGTGSNQPQHF. Here the CDR3 DNA reads TGTGCCAGCAGTGAGGGGACTGGAAGCAATCAGCCCCAGCATTTT.

This rearrangement joins TRBV6-5 to TRBJ2-7; 7 bases are shared with TRBD1. This CDR3 has 15 residues. CDR1 and CDR2 from the germline V gene are MNHEY and SVGAGI. V was pared by 0 bases and J by 6 bases, with 8 bases of the junction left unmatched. CDR3: CASSYSRQGVSEQYF. For the CDR3, the DNA is TGTGCCAGCAGTTACTCCAGACAGGGAGTAAGCGAGCAGTACTTC.

CDR3: CAISESTSGGAGTEAFF. The CDR3 region has the DNA TGTGCCATCAGTGAGTCGACCTCAGGGGGCGCGGGCACTGAAGCTTTCTTT. The chain has TRBV10-3 and TRBJ1-1, with 8 bases aligning to TRBD1. V shed 0 bases, J shed 4 bases, and the junction held 10 bases outside the gene matches. Germline V gene data show CDR1 as ENHRY and CDR2 as SYGVKD. The CDR3 runs to 17 residues.

The rearrangement joins TRBV28 to TRBJ2-3, with TRBD2 matching 12 bases. Germline values: CDR1 MDHEN, CDR2 SYDVKM. Losses at the gene ends were 6 bases for V and 4 bases for J; bases not matched to a gene: 2. This CDR3 spans 14 amino acids. The CDR3 spells CASRTSGGADTQYF. The CDR3 DNA follows: TGTGCCAGCAGGACTAGCGGGGGCGCAGATACGCAGTATTTT.

This clone was counted once. The J gene is TRBJ2-7, the V gene TRBV27, with D maybe TRBD2 (6 bases). Trimming removed 6 bases at V and 5 bases at J, with 17 bases between. The germline CDR1 and CDR2 sequences are MNHEY and SMNVEV (reference sequence). The CDR3 runs to 14 residues. The CDR3 DNA is TGTGCCAGCAGGACTAGATCCCAAGGGGACGAGCAGTACTTC. As protein: CASRTRSQGDEQYF.

V is TRBV5-1 and J is TRBJ1-6; D is uncertain. V lost 4 bases and J 7 bases, leaving 12 bases between the germline ends. CDR1 and CDR2 (germline): SGHRS, YFSETQ. The CDR3 is made up of 14 amino acids. The CDR3 nucleotides read TGCGCCAGCAGCCCCGGGGAGAAGAATTCACCCCTCCACTTT. Encoded protein: CASSPGEKNSPLHF.

The chain carries TRBV6-5 and TRBJ2-1, with D possibly matching TRBD1 (5 bases). The ends were cut back, 3 bases at V and 9 bases at J, with 6 bases in the middle. The CDR3 is 11 amino acids. Per germline, CDR1 MNHEY and CDR2 SVGAGI. The CDR3 DNA is TGTGCCAGCAGTTATCAGGGTGAGCAGTTCTTC. Translated, it gives CASSYQGEQFF.

The V gene is TRBV3-1 (or the pseudogene TRBV3-2), the J gene TRBJ2-7; D is unresolved. Looked up from germline, CDR1 is LGHDT and CDR2 is YNNKEL (reference sequence). The CDR3 spans 15 residues. V was shortened by 0 bases and J by 2 bases, with 11 bases between the two germline ends. CDR3 amino acids: CASSQDLSVPYEQYF. The CDR3, as DNA: TGTGCCAGCAGCCAAGATCTGTCGGTACCCTACGAGCAGTACTTC.

The chain has TRBV3-1 (or the pseudogene TRBV3-2) and TRBJ1-6; D gene unclear. Germline CDR1 LGHDT, CDR2 YNNKEL (reference sequence). V lost 1 base to trimming and J lost 10 bases, with 11 bases between them. The CDR3 runs to 14 residues. Here the CDR3 DNA reads TGTGCCAGCAGCCAAGTGGCAGAGGCATCACCCCTCCACTTT. Translating it yields CASSQVAEASPLHF.

The V and J genes are TRBV27 and TRBJ2-3, with a weak D call TRBD2 (5 bases). From germline, CDR1 is MNHEY and CDR2 SMNVEV (reference sequence). The CDR3 has 15 residues. V was clipped by 3 bases and J by 4 bases, with 14 bases between them. The DNA of the CDR3 is TGTGCCAGCAGTTTCAGGCCGGGCGGGCCAGATACGCAGTATTTT. Translating it yields CASSFRPGGPDTQYF.

V gene TRBV10-3 combines with J gene TRBJ1-4, with D unresolved. The CDR3 consists of 12 residues. V lost 1 base to trimming and J lost 7 bases, with 4 bases between them. Germline loops: CDR1 ENHRY, CDR2 SYGVKD. The CDR3 DNA reads TGTGCCATCAGTGAGTATGGTGAAAAACTGTTTTTT. This codes for CAISEYGEKLFF.

V usage is TRBV5-8 and J usage is TRBJ2-1; 13 positions match TRBD2. The CDR3 totals 14 residues. Germline CDR1 SGHTS, CDR2 YDEGEE. J gave up 10 bases and V 3 bases, and 4 bases lay outside the gene matches. CDR3 nucleotide sequence: TGTGCCAGCAGCTCAGGACTAGCGGGAGTCGAGCAGTTCTTC. Its translation: CASSSGLAGVEQFF.

The V and J genes are TRBV19 and TRBJ2-7, with 12 bases fitting TRBD2. This CDR3 contains 16 residues. V gave up 7 bases and J gave up 2 bases; unmatched junction bases: 9. CDR1 LNHDA and CDR2 SQIVND come from the germline V gene (reference sequence). CDR3 amino acids: CASIGPGLAGTYEQYF. CDR3 sequence (DNA): TGTGCCAGTATCGGGCCCGGACTAGCGGGAACCTACGAGCAGTACTTC.

The DNA of the CDR3 is TGTGCAAGTCGCTTAGCTAAGATTCACTCCTACGAGCAGTACTTC. Protein sequence: CASRLAKIHSYEQYF. The V gene is TRBV12-2, the J gene TRBJ2-7. TRBV12-2 is a documented pseudogene. The CDR3 is 15 residues long.

The chain employs TRBV12-3 or TRBV12-4 and TRBJ1-3; D uncertain. Trimming left V 10 bases short and J 3 bases short, with 13 bases between. This CDR3 has 13 amino acids. CDR3 region: CATDPLDGNTIYF. The DNA for the CDR3 is TGTGCCACCGACCCCCTCGATGGAAACACCATATATTTT.

V and J are TRBV28 and TRBJ1-6, with a weak D call TRBD1 (5 bases). The CDR3 is 17 residues long. Germline CDR1 and CDR2: MDHEN and SYDVKM. Trimming removed 5 bases at V and 0 bases at J, with 14 bases between. The CDR3, as DNA: TGTGCCAGCAGTCCCCGCGACAGCAGCTCCTATAATTCACCCCTCCACTTT. It is translated as CASSPRDSSSYNSPLHF.

V is TRBV18 and J is TRBJ1-3, with D unclear. The V gene lost 3 bases and the J gene lost 0 bases, with 18 bases spanning the gap. Germline CDR1 and CDR2: KGHSH and LQKENI. This CDR3 has 18 residues. This chain's CDR3 is CASSPSLSGTYSGNTIYF. The CDR3, as DNA: TGTGCCAGCTCACCGAGCCTATCCGGCACCTACTCTGGAAACACCATATATTTT. Looking up the rest from reference TRBV18 and TRBJ1-3 gives the full variable domain: NAGVMQNPRHLVRRRGQEARLRCSPMKGHSHVYWYRQLPEEGLKFMVYLQKENIIDESGMPKERFSAEFPKEGPSILRIQQVVRGDSAAYFCASSPSLSGTYSGNTIYFGEGSWLTVV.